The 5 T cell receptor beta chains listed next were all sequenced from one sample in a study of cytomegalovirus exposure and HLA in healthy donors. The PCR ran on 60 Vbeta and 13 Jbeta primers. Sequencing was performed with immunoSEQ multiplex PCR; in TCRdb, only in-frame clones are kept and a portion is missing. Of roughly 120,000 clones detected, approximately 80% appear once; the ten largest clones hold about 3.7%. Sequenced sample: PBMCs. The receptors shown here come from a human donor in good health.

The chain's CDR3 is CASSRSGRTSGANVLTF. The CDR3 coding sequence is TGTGCCAGCAGCCGTAGCGGGAGAACCTCTGGGGCCAACGTCCTGACTTTC. This chain joins TRBV7-3 and TRBJ2-6; 9 bases are shared with TRBD2. The CDR3 is 17 amino acids. The ends lost 5 bases at V and 0 bases at J; junction bases unmatched: 5. Germline loops: CDR1 SGHTA, CDR2 FQGTGA.

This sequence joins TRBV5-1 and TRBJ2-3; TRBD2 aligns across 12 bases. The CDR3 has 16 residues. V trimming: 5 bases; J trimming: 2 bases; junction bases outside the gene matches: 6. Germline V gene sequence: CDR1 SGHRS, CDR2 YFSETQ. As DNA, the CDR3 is TGCGCCAGCAGTTCTTGGACTAGCGGGGTCACAGATACGCAGTATTTT. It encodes CASSSWTSGVTDTQYF.

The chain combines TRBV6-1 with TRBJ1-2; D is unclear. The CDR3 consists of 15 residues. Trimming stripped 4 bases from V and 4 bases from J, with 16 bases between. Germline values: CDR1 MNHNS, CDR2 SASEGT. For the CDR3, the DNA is TGTGCCAGCAGTGGAATAGGCAGACGCGGCTATGGCTACACCTTC. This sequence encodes CASSGIGRRGYGYTF.

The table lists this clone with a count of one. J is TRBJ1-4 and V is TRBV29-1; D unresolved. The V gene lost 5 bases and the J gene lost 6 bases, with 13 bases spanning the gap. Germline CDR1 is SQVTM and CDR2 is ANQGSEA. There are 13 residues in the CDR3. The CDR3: CSVTSLLDEKLFF. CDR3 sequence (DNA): TGCAGCGTTACCTCGTTATTAGATGAAAAACTGTTTTTT.

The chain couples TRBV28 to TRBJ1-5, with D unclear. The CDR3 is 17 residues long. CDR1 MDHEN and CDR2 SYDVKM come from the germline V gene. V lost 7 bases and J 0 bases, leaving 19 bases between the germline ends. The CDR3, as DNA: TGTGCCAGCACTAAGAGCAGGTGGCTGAATAGCAATCAGCCCCAGCATTTT. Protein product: CASTKSRWLNSNQPQHF.